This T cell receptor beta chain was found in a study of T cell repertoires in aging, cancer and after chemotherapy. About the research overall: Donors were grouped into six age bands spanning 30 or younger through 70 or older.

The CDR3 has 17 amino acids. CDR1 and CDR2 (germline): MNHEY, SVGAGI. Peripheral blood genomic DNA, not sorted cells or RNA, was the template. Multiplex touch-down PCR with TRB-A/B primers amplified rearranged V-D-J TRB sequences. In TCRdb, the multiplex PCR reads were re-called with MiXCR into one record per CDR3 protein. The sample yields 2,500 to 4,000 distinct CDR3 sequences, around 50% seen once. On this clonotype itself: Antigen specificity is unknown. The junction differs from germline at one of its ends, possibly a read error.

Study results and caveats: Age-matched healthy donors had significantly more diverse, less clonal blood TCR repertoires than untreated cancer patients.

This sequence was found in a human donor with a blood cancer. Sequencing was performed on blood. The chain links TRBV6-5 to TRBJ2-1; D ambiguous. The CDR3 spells CASSYSGPVPSHNEQFF. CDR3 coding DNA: TGTGCCAGCAGTTACTCCGGGCCCGTCCCCTCCCACAATGAGCAGTTCTTC.